This TCR beta chain was captured by sequencing in a study of blood T cell repertoires in COVID-19. Across the whole study: COVID-19 samples, acute and convalescent, were from the United States, Italy and Spain. The cDNA or gDNA used as material had been derived from T cells, B-cell-depleted T cells, or PBMCs.

Followed longitudinally, the Seattle patients had been enrolled during active infection. In the authors' methods: The authors estimated nucleated cell counts from reference gene primer amplification. Generated by immunoSEQ multiplex PCR, the TCRdb table keeps only in-frame clones and is missing some. V and J calls and clone size are copied from that table; D and trimming were computed from the DNA. The sample has some 65,000 clones; 90% are singletons. The CDR3 extends over 14 amino acids. V lost 8 bases and J lost 5; bases outside the gene matches: 9. The germline V gene encodes CDR1 ENHRY and CDR2 SYGVKD.

Sequenced input: peripheral blood. This receptor was identified in a man in his fifties with COVID-19, enrolled during active disease. This sequence joins TRBV10-3 and TRBJ1-2; 9 bases fit TRBD1. CDR3 sequence (DNA): TGTGCCATCCCCATGGGACAGGGCCTTTATGGCTACACCTTC. Its protein product is CAIPMGQGLYGYTF.